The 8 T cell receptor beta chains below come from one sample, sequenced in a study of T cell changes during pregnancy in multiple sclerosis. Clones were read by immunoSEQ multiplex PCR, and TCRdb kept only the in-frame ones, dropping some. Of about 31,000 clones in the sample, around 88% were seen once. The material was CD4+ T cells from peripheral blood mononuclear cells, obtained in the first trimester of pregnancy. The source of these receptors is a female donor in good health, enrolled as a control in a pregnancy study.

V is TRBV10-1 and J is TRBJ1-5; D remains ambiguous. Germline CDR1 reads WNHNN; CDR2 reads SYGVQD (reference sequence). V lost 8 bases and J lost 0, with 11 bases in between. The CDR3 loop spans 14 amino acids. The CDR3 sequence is CASLNRVSNQPQHF. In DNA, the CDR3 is TGCGCCAGCTTAAATCGAGTTAGCAATCAGCCCCAGCATTTT.

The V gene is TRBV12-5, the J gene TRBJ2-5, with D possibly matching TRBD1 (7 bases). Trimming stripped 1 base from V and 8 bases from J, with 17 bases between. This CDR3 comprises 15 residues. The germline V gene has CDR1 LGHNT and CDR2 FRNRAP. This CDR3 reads CASGLGFRGEGTQYF. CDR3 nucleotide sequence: TGTGCTAGTGGTTTGGGTTTCAGGGGGGAAGGAACCCAGTACTTC.

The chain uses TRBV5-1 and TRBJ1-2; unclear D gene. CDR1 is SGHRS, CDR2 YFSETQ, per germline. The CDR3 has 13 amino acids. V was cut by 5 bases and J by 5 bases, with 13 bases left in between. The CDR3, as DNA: TGCGCCAGCAGTGGAGCAGAATTTTATGGCTACACCTTC. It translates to CASSGAEFYGYTF.

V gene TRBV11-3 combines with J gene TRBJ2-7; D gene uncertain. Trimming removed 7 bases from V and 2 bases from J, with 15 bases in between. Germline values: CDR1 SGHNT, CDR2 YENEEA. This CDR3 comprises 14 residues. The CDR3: CASTLGGEAYEQYF. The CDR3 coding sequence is TGTGCCAGCACTCTCGGCGGCGAGGCCTACGAGCAGTACTTC.

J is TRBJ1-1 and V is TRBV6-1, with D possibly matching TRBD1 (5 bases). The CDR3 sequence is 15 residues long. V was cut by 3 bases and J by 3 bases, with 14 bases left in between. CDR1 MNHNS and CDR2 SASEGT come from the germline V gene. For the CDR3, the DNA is TGTGCCAGCAGTGAGTTGCAGGGCGGTTACACTGAAGCTTTCTTT. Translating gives CASSELQGGYTEAFF.

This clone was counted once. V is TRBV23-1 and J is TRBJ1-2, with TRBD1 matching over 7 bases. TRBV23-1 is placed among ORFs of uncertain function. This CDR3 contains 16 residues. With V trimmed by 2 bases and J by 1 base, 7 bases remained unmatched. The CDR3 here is CASSQPRQGINYGYTF. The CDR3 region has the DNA TGCGCCAGCAGTCAACCTCGACAGGGAATTAACTATGGCTACACCTTC.

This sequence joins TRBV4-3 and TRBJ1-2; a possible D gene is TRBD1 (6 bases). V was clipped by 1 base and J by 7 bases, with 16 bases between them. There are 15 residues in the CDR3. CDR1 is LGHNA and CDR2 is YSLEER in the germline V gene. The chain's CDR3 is CASSQVLGGRGGYTF. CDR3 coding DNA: TGCGCCAGCAGCCAAGTCCTAGGGGGTCGGGGTGGCTACACCTTC.

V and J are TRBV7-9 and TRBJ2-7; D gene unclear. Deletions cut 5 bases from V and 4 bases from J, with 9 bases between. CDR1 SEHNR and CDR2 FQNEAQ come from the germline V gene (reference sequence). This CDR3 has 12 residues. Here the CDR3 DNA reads TGTGCCAGCAGCCCGCTCCGGTACGAGCAGTACTTC. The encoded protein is CASSPLRYEQYF. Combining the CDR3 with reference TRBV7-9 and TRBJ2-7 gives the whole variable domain DTGVSQNPRHKITKRGQNVTFRCDPISEHNRLYWYRQTLGQGPEFLTYFQNEAQLEKSRLLSDRFSAERPKGSFSTLEIQRTEQGDSAMYLCASSPLRYEQYFGPGTRLTVT.